The 28 T cell receptor beta chains below were found in one sample sequenced in a study of cytomegalovirus exposure and HLA in healthy donors. The PCR had 60 Vbeta and 13 Jbeta primers. Generated by immunoSEQ multiplex PCR, the TCRdb table keeps only in-frame clones and is missing some. The clone table shows about 160,000 clones, with the ten largest holding about 1.2%. The specimen was PBMCs. Receptors were obtained from a woman in her sixties in good health and CMV-seronegative.

The chain is built from TRBV7-2 and TRBJ1-1, with D maybe TRBD1 (5 bases). Looked up from germline, CDR1 is SGHTA and CDR2 is FQGNSA. CDR3 length: 12 amino acids. V was clipped by 8 bases and J by 5 bases, with 12 bases between them. CDR3 sequence: CASLLGGTEAFF. CDR3 in DNA: TGTGCCAGCCTCTTGGGGGGTACTGAAGCTTTCTTT.

The chain recombines TRBV29-1 with TRBJ1-2; TRBD1 matches at 8 bases. The V gene end was trimmed by 5 bases and the J gene end by 4 bases; junction bases not matched to a gene: 6. The CDR3 is 13 residues long. Germline CDR1 reads SQVTM; CDR2 reads ANQGSEA. Written as DNA, the CDR3 is TGCAGCGTTTCGACAGGGGAAAGCTATGGCTACACCTTC. The encoded protein is CSVSTGESYGYTF.

This sequence joins TRBV14 and TRBJ2-7; D is uncertain. Germline-derived CDR1 and CDR2 are SGHDN and FVKESK. This CDR3 has 12 residues. Trimming pared 3 bases from V and 0 bases from J, leaving 3 bases between. The CDR3 region is CASSHYSYEQYF. The CDR3 DNA sequence: TGTGCCAGCAGCCATTACTCCTACGAGCAGTACTTC.

The chain employs TRBV6-5 and TRBJ1-5; a possible D gene is TRBD1 (5 bases). Germline lookup yields CDR1 MNHEY and CDR2 SVGAGI. CDR3 length equals 14 residues. Trimming stripped 4 bases from V and 7 bases from J, with 14 bases between. CDR3 DNA: TGTGCCAGCAGTTTGGGACTAGCGGGCCAGCCCCAGCATTTT. This gives the protein CASSLGLAGQPQHF.

This chain links TRBV5-1 with TRBJ1-4; 8 bases align to TRBD1. Per the germline V gene, CDR1 is SGHRS and CDR2 is YFSETQ. This CDR3 is 15 amino acids long. V was pared by 3 bases and J by 9 bases, with 10 bases of the junction left unmatched. DNA of the CDR3: TGCGCCAGCAGCTCAACCGGGACAGGAGTTCAAAAACTGTTTTTT. Translating gives CASSSTGTGVQKLFF.

This chain joins TRBV6-6 and TRBJ1-5, with 7 nucleotides matching TRBD1. The CDR3 spans 15 residues. Germline values: CDR1 MNHNY, CDR2 SVGAGI (reference sequence). Trimming at V came to 8 bases and at J to 7 bases, leaving 14 bases not matched to a gene. The CDR3 protein is CASALSQGVGQPQHF. CDR3 coding DNA: TGTGCCAGCGCATTATCCCAGGGGGTAGGACAGCCCCAGCATTTT.

This chain connects TRBV5-4 to TRBJ2-7; D is unclear. This CDR3 spans 13 amino acids. The germline CDR1 and CDR2 sequences are SGHNT and YYREEE (reference sequence). Trimming removed 1 base from V and 2 bases from J, with 7 bases in between. In DNA form, the CDR3 reads TGTGCCAGCAGCTTGATGGCAGCCTACGAGCAGTACTTC. As protein: CASSLMAAYEQYF.

The chain joins TRBV19 to TRBJ1-3; 9 nucleotides agree with TRBD1. With V trimmed by 5 bases and J by 9 bases, 8 bases remained unmatched. The CDR3 is 14 amino acids. Germline V CDR1 and CDR2: LNHDA, SQIVND (reference sequence). Written as DNA, the CDR3 is TGTGCCAGTAGTCCGGGGACAGGGACAGGCACCATATATTTT. This codes for CASSPGTGTGTIYF.

CDR3 in DNA: TGTGCCAGCAGCCTACTGAACTATAATTCACCCCTCCACTTT. Its translation: CASSLLNYNSPLHF. The rearrangement links TRBV6-6 to TRBJ1-6; no firm D call. Trimming left V 6 bases short and J 3 bases short, with 9 bases between. Germline CDR1 MNHNY, CDR2 SVGAGI (reference sequence). CDR3 length: 14 residues.

The chain is built from TRBV6-5 and TRBJ2-7, with D possibly matching TRBD2 (6 bases). The CDR3 sequence is 13 residues long. Trimming stripped 7 bases from V and 2 bases from J, with 12 bases between. Germline V lookup: CDR1 MNHEY, CDR2 SVGAGI. The CDR3 bases are TGTGCCAGCAAAGGGGCGGGGACCTACGAGCAGTACTTC. It codes for CASKGAGTYEQYF.

The chain has TRBV5-1 and TRBJ2-7, with a weak D call TRBD2 (5 bases). V was pared by 0 bases and J by 6 bases, with 10 bases between. The CDR3 contains 13 residues. Germline V gene lookup returns CDR1 SGHRS and CDR2 YFSETQ. The CDR3 protein is CASSLDSEGEQYF. CDR3 coding DNA: TGCGCCAGCAGCTTGGATTCCGAGGGCGAGCAGTACTTC.

The DNA of the CDR3 is TGCGCCAGCAGCCCCCGGGCAGGGGGAAACGAGCAGTACTTC. Its translation is CASSPRAGGNEQYF. The chain couples TRBV5-1 to TRBJ2-5, with TRBD1 identical over 7 bases. Near its end, the DNA agrees better with TRBJ2-7, so the J call may be wrong. Germline V gene sequence: CDR1 SGHRS, CDR2 YFSETQ. CDR3 length: 14 amino acids.

The CDR3, as DNA: TGCGCCAGCAGCCTAACTAGCGGAAGCTCCTACGAGCAGTACTTC. The encoded protein is CASSLTSGSSYEQYF. This chain links TRBV5-1 with TRBJ2-7, with 8 positions matching TRBD2. This CDR3 contains 15 residues. J was trimmed by 0 bases and V by 4 bases; bases with no gene match: 6. Looked up from germline, CDR1 is SGHRS and CDR2 is YFSETQ.

This chain connects TRBV5-1 to TRBJ2-5; 9 bases are a match to TRBD1. The CDR3 runs to 18 residues. CDR1 is SGHRS, CDR2 YFSETQ, per germline. After removal of 0 bases from V and 0 bases from J, the junction contained 9 bases not matched to a gene. This CDR3 reads CASSLERQGVLYQETQYF. In nucleotides, the CDR3 is TGCGCCAGCAGCTTGGAGAGACAGGGGGTCCTCTACCAAGAGACCCAGTACTTC.

The chain uses TRBV6-5 and TRBJ1-1, with D maybe TRBD1 (6 bases). Trimming cost V 7 bases and J 12 bases, with 15 bases left between them. The CDR3 has 11 amino acids. Germline values: CDR1 MNHEY, CDR2 SVGAGI. This CDR3 is CASNQGGRTFF. DNA of the CDR3: TGTGCCAGCAACCAAGGGGGACGGACTTTCTTT.

This chain joins TRBV27 and TRBJ2-2; maybe TRBD1 (7 bases). With 7 bases removed from V and 1 base from J, the gap between germline ends came to 13 bases. CDR1 is MNHEY, CDR2 SMNVEV, per germline (reference sequence). The CDR3 consists of 15 residues. The CDR3 DNA follows: TGTGCCAGCAAACGACAGGGACTGAACACCGGGGAGCTGTTTTTT. Translating it yields CASKRQGLNTGELFF.

The CDR3 nucleotides read TGTGCCAGCAGCGGGACAGGGGGGACGGCAACTAATGAAAAACTGTTTTTT. The encoded protein is CASSGTGGTATNEKLFF. The chain is built from TRBV11-2 and TRBJ1-4, with 11 positions matching TRBD1. The length of the CDR3 is 17 residues. Germline V gene lookup returns CDR1 SGHAT and CDR2 FQNNGV. The trim removed 5 bases at V and 0 bases at J, leaving 5 bases unmatched.

V is TRBV19 and J is TRBJ1-2; 10 nucleotides match TRBD1. V dropped 6 bases and J dropped 3; count of bases not matched to a gene: 10. Germline loops: CDR1 LNHDA, CDR2 SQIVND (reference sequence). This CDR3 contains 16 residues. The CDR3 DNA reads as TGTGCCAGTAGACCCTCCCGGGACAGGGGCGACTATGGCTACACCTTC. Translation gives CASRPSRDRGDYGYTF.

The gene calls are TRBV5-1 and TRBJ2-2; 9 positions match TRBD1. Germline assignment: CDR1 SGHRS and CDR2 YFSETQ. V dropped 4 bases and J dropped 5; count of bases not matched to a gene: 9. CDR3 length: 16 amino acids. Here the CDR3 DNA reads TGCGCCAGCAGCCCGGGACAGGGAGTGGGGACCGGGGAGCTGTTTTTT. Translated, it gives CASSPGQGVGTGELFF. The full variable domain, in which reference TRBV5-1 and TRBJ2-2 provide the parts outside the CDR3, is KAGVTQTPRYLIKTRGQQVTLSCSPISGHRSVSWYQQTPGQGLQFLFEYFSETQRNKGNFPGRFSGRQFSNSRSEMNVSTLELGDSALYLCASSPGQGVGTGELFFGEGSRLTVL.

This chain links TRBV7-2 with TRBJ1-1; D gene ambiguous. Germline V gene sequence: CDR1 SGHTA, CDR2 FQGNSA. Trimming left V 6 bases short and J 1 base short, with 18 bases between. The CDR3 has 16 amino acids. CDR3 sequence: CASRLNLQRTNTEAFF. In DNA, the CDR3 is TGTGCCAGCAGGTTAAATCTGCAGCGGACGAACACTGAAGCTTTCTTT.

The rearrangement links TRBV11-3 to TRBJ2-3; 7 nucleotides line up with TRBD2. This CDR3 contains 13 residues. Germline CDR1 reads SGHNT; CDR2 reads YENEEA. J lost 1 base, V lost 5 bases, and 0 bases had no gene match. The CDR3 is CASSAGGTDTQYF. As DNA, the CDR3 is TGTGCCAGCAGCGCGGGGGGCACAGATACGCAGTATTTT. Looking up the rest from reference TRBV11-3 and TRBJ2-3 gives the full variable domain: EAGVVQSPRYKIIEKKQPVAFWCNPISGHNTLYWYLQNLGQGPELLIRYENEEAVDDSQLPKDRFSAERLKGVDSTLKIQPAELGDSAVYLCASSAGGTDTQYFGPGTRLTVL.

The V call is TRBV9, the J call TRBJ1-3; D perhaps matches TRBD1 (5 bases). V lost 4 bases and J lost 3, with 17 bases in between. Germline CDR1 and CDR2: SGDLS and YYNGEE. The CDR3 length is 16 residues. The CDR3 region has the DNA TGTGCCAGCAGCTCTCCCTCGGGGGGAGTTGGAAACACCATATATTTT. Its translation is CASSSPSGGVGNTIYF. The complete variable domain, with remaining parts taken from reference TRBV9 and TRBJ1-3, reads DSGVTQTPKHLITATGQRVTLRCSPRSGDLSVYWYQQSLDQGLQFLIQYYNGEERAKGNILERFSAQQFPDLHSELNLSSLELGDSALYFCASSSPSGGVGNTIYFGEGSWLTVV.

The V and J genes are TRBV9 and TRBJ1-2, with 7 nucleotides matching TRBD1. Germline V CDR1 and CDR2: SGDLS, YYNGEE. The ends lost 7 bases at V and 1 base at J; junction bases unmatched: 7. The CDR3 contains 14 residues. CDR3 amino acids: CASARQGSNYGYTF. CDR3 in DNA: TGTGCCAGCGCCCGACAGGGAAGTAACTATGGCTACACCTTC. Supplemented by reference TRBV9 and TRBJ1-2, the full variable domain reads DSGVTQTPKHLITATGQRVTLRCSPRSGDLSVYWYQQSLDQGLQFLIQYYNGEERAKGNILERFSAQQFPDLHSELNLSSLELGDSALYFCASARQGSNYGYTFGSGTRLTVV.

The V gene is TRBV19, the J gene TRBJ2-7, with TRBD1 identical over 11 bases. Germline values: CDR1 LNHDA, CDR2 SQIVND (reference sequence). J gave up 2 bases and V 5 bases, and 14 bases lay outside the gene matches. The CDR3 contains 18 residues. The CDR3 bases are TGTGCCAGTAGTCAGAGAGGACAGGGGGCCTTAATAACCTACGAGCAGTACTTC. This encodes CASSQRGQGALITYEQYF. The whole variable domain, filled in from reference TRBV19 and TRBJ2-7, reads DGGITQSPKYLFRKEGQNVTLSCEQNLNHDAMYWYRQDPGQGLRLIYYSQIVNDFQKGDIAEGYSVSREKKESFPLTVTSAQKNPTAFYLCASSQRGQGALITYEQYFGPGTRLTVT.

The V and J genes are TRBV4-2 and TRBJ1-3; D ambiguous. This CDR3 region has 14 residues. CDR1 and CDR2 (germline): LGHNA, YNFKEQ. The germline V and J ends were trimmed by 3 bases and 4 bases, with 10 bases remaining between them. Here the CDR3 reads CASSHLRAGNTIYF. DNA of the CDR3: TGTGCCAGCAGCCACCTCCGAGCAGGAAACACCATATATTTT.

The rearrangement joins TRBV5-1 to TRBJ2-7; 15 bases match TRBD2. The CDR3 is 17 amino acids. V lost 3 bases and J lost 2; bases outside the gene matches: 6. Per the germline V gene, CDR1 is SGHRS and CDR2 is YFSETQ. CDR3 sequence reads: CASSSGTSGRPPYEQYF. For the CDR3, the DNA is TGCGCCAGCAGCTCCGGGACTAGCGGGAGGCCCCCCTACGAGCAGTACTTC.

This chain uses TRBV5-5 with TRBJ1-2; 11 nucleotides align to TRBD1. Unmatched junction bases numbered 8, after V lost 4 bases and J lost 0 bases. In germline, CDR1 is SGHKS, CDR2 YYEKEE (reference sequence). The CDR3 sequence is 17 residues long. CDR3 sequence (DNA): TGTGCCAGCAGCCAAGGACAGGGGGCATTAGCTAACTATGGCTACACCTTC. Residues: CASSQGQGALANYGYTF. Full variable domain (rest looked up from reference TRBV5-5 and TRBJ1-2): DAGVTQSPTHLIKTRGQQVTLRCSPISGHKSVSWYQQVLGQGPQFIFQYYEKEERGRGNFPDRFSARQFPNYSSELNVNALLLGDSALYLCASSQGQGALANYGYTFGSGTRLTVV.

The chain combines TRBV29-1 with TRBJ1-2; a weak D match, TRBD1 (5 bases). Trimming took off 7 bases at V and 4 bases at J, with 19 bases between the two ends. CDR1 is SQVTM, CDR2 ANQGSEA, per germline. The CDR3 spans 14 residues. The CDR3 nucleotides are TGCAGCGCAGGGAGGGCACCTAACAGCTATGGCTACACCTTC. Amino acids: CSAGRAPNSYGYTF.